Listed below are T cell receptor beta chains from one sample, sequenced in a study of response to subunit inactivated influenza vaccine. TCRdb called the RT-PCR reads again in MiXCR, with one record for every CDR3 protein. The sample carries about 500,000 distinct CDR3 sequences, about 15% recorded once. The sample consisted of CD4+ T cells sorted from PBMCs, taken about 24 months after vaccination. The receptors derive from a man in his fifties or sixties who received an inactivated influenza vaccine. CDR3s leave out the opening cysteine and the closing phenylalanine or tryptophan. Clone size is given for some rows only: seen once, a few or many times, or a class if the clone is expanded.

cdr3_aa	clone_size	j_call	v_call	cdr3_length
ATSRDKGKWVDTEAF	few	TRBJ1-1	TRBV15	15
ASTRTRDPSYGYT	few	TRBJ1-2	TRBV6-1	13
ASSLNVIVNTEAF	few	TRBJ1-1	TRBV5-1	13
ASSERGQRNQPQH	many	TRBJ1-5	TRBV6-1	13
ASSPFIWVNEQF	few	TRBJ2-1	TRBV4-1	12
ASSPPGTISQRAQY	.	TRBJ2-3	TRBV18	14
ASSEGVVGTEAF	many	TRBJ1-1	TRBV6-1	12
ASSRSPQSNQPQH	few	TRBJ1-5	TRBV5-5	13
ASSPDAGAGSPLH	few	TRBJ1-6	TRBV2	13
SRRGRNYGYT	few	TRBJ1-2	TRBV20-1	10
ASRSLAGGPGF	many	TRBJ2-2	TRBV12-3/TRBV12-4	11
ASSLGRLVGYEQY	.	TRBJ2-7	TRBV19	13
ASSGTVLYNEQF	few	TRBJ2-1	TRBV6-1	12
ASNPGRLNQPQH	few	TRBJ1-5	TRBV19	12
SAREDGRKIPDHSPLH	.	TRBJ1-6	TRBV20-1	16
SVDKSGANVLT	many	TRBJ2-6	TRBV29-1	11
ASSRTPYSGTTYNEQF	.	TRBJ2-1	TRBV11-1	16
ASSLGGLAGTNEQY	few	TRBJ2-7	TRBV7-6	14
SARIRSFRDTQY	.	TRBJ2-3	TRBV20-1	12
ASSLSVGYGYT	few	TRBJ1-2	TRBV12-3/TRBV12-4	11
ASMGGFISYEQY	few	TRBJ2-7	TRBV11-2	12
ATSDGPGTGGHYEQY	.	TRBJ2-7	TRBV24-1	15
ASSLYGHVQETQY	.	TRBJ2-5	TRBV7-2	13
SARVSNTEAF	.	TRBJ1-1	TRBV20-1	10
ASSKEREGDNEQF	few	TRBJ2-1	TRBV21-1	13
SARDGSADPYEQY	few	TRBJ2-7	TRBV20-1	13
SARKPSNQPQH	few	TRBJ1-5	TRBV20-1	11
ASSLEGLRTDTQY	.	TRBJ2-3	TRBV5-1	13
ASSSGRVSEQY	few	TRBJ2-7	TRBV12-3/TRBV12-4	11
SARDSGVGTDTQY	many	TRBJ2-3	TRBV20-1	13
ASSLDRGRAF	.	TRBJ1-1	TRBV7-2	10
ATTTGGLADTQY	few	TRBJ2-3	TRBV10-3	12
ASSPLGTLTYEQY	.	TRBJ2-7	TRBV5-1	13
ASSRTSGGTYEQY	.	TRBJ2-7	TRBV3-1	13
ASSAGVAAGSDTQY	.	TRBJ2-3	TRBV11-2	14
ASSIDETTQY	.	TRBJ2-5	TRBV7-2	10
ASSLLAGPRGQTQY	.	TRBJ2-5	TRBV28	14
ASSQGSNEKLF	few	TRBJ1-4	TRBV5-1	11
ASSSTRASGGTGELF	.	TRBJ2-2	TRBV7-9	15
ASSPVLETQY	.	TRBJ2-5	TRBV18	10
AISESDTQY	many	TRBJ2-3	TRBV10-3	9
ASSLRTWSSYNEQF	.	TRBJ2-1	TRBV28	14
SASGGGPGTEAF	.	TRBJ1-1	TRBV20-1	12
SARDMDRTANQPQH	many	TRBJ1-5	TRBV20-1	14
ASSLPPSRGYT	.	TRBJ1-2	TRBV28	11
ASSDGQGNIYEQF	many	TRBJ2-1	TRBV2	13
ASIPLAGGPYNEQF	.	TRBJ2-1	TRBV12-3/TRBV12-4	14
ASSADRGQDEQY	.	TRBJ2-7	TRBV21-1	12
ASRDWGADTQY	few	TRBJ2-3	TRBV7-8	11
ASSLDWPTSYNEQF	.	TRBJ2-1	TRBV11-2	14
ASSPSGGISTDTQY	few	TRBJ2-3	TRBV4-2	14
AIRKDLNTEAF	many	TRBJ1-1	TRBV10-3	11
ASSPGMAGAQETQY	few	TRBJ2-5	TRBV4-3	14
ASSLRGSSTDTQY	many	TRBJ2-3	TRBV5-1	13
ASSGSPGAFGELF	once	TRBJ2-2	TRBV7-2	13